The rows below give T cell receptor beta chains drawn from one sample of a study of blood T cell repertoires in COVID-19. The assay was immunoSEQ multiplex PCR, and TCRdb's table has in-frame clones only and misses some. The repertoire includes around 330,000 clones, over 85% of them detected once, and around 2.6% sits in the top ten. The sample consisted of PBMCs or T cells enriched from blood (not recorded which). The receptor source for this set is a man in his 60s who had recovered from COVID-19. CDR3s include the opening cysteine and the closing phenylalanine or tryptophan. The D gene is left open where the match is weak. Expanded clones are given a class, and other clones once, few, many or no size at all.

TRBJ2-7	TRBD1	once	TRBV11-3	CASSLGQGARHEQYF	TGTGCCAGCAGCTTGGGTCAGGGGGCGCGTCACGAGCAGTACTTC
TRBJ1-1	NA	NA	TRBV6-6	CASSYGLAVEAFF	TGTGCCAGCAGTTATGGGCTGGCTGTTGAAGCTTTCTTT
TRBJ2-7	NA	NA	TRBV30	CAWMRNKNSYEQYF	TGTGCCTGGATGAGGAATAAAAACTCCTACGAGCAGTACTTC
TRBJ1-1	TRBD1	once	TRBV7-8	CASSQISTGGAGNTEAFF	TGTGCCAGCAGTCAGATATCGACAGGGGGCGCGGGGAACACTGAAGCTTTCTTT
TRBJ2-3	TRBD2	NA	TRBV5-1	CASSLRTSGPTDTQYF	TGCGCCAGCAGTCTACGGACTAGCGGACCCACAGATACGCAGTATTTT
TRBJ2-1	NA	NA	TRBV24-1	CATSGAFPGYREQFF	TGTGCCACCAGTGGGGCCTTTCCAGGGTATCGTGAGCAGTTCTTC
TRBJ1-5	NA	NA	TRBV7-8	CASSLGGALSNQPQHF	TGTGCCAGCAGCTTAGGAGGAGCGTTGAGCAATCAGCCCCAGCATTTT
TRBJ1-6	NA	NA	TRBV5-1	CASSKGEIYNSPLHF	TGCGCCAGCTCAAAAGGAGAGATTTATAATTCACCCCTCCACTTT
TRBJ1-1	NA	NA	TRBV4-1	CASSPQTGAPEAFF	TGCGCCAGCAGCCCCCAAACAGGTGCCCCTGAAGCTTTCTTT
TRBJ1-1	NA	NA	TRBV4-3	CASSQVVQSYMNTEAFF	TGCGCCAGCAGCCAAGTCGTACAGTCATACATGAACACTGAAGCTTTCTTT
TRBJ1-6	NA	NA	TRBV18	CASSPESSYNSPLHF	TGTGCCAGCTCACCTGAGAGCTCCTATAATTCACCCCTCCACTTT
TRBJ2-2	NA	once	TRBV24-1	CATSDYTTQGTGELFF	TGTGCCACCAGTGATTACACGACCCAGGGAACCGGGGAGCTGTTTTTT
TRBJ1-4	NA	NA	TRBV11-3	CASSLGEQGKLFF	TGTGCCAGCAGCTTAGGGGAACAGGGTAAACTGTTTTTT
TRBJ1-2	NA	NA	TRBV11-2	CASSLEAGLEGYTF	TGTGCCAGCAGCTTAGAGGCAGGGTTGGAGGGCTACACCTTC
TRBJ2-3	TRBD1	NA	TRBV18	CASSPGQGGTSTDTQYF	TGTGCCAGCTCACCGGGGCAAGGGGGCACCTCCACAGATACGCAGTATTTT
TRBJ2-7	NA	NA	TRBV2	CASGRVYEQYF	TGTGCCAGCGGGAGAGTCTACGAGCAGTACTTC
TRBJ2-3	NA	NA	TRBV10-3	CAISESVGLLTDTQYF	TGCGCCATCAGTGAGTCGGTTGGACTATTGACAGATACGCAGTATTTT
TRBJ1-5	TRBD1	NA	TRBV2	CASSEPWTGDQPQHF	TGTGCCAGCAGTGAACCCTGGACAGGGGATCAGCCCCAGCATTTT
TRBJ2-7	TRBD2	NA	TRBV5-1	CASSLAMRTSWFYEQYF	TGCGCCAGCAGCTTGGCCATGAGGACTAGCTGGTTCTACGAGCAGTACTTC
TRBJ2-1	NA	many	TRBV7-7	CASSPVAGSYNEQFF	TGTGCTAGCAGCCCCGTTGCAGGGTCCTACAATGAGCAGTTCTTC
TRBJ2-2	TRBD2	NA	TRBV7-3	CASSLSGGGAAGELFF	TGTGCCAGCAGCCTTAGCGGGGGAGGTGCGGCCGGGGAGCTGTTTTTT
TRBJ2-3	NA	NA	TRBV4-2	CASSQDGLTVADTQYF	TGTGCCAGCAGCCAAGATGGGCTCACCGTGGCAGATACGCAGTATTTT
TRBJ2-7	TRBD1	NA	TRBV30	CALDAAGQGVDEQYF	TGTGCCTTAGATGCCGCGGGACAGGGTGTCGACGAGCAGTACTTC
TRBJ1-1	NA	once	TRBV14	CASSQAISRGAFF	TGTGCCAGCAGCCAAGCTATTAGTAGGGGAGCTTTCTTT
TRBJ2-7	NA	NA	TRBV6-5	CASSYVGGGSYEQYF	TGTGCCAGCAGTTACGTAGGGGGGGGCTCCTACGAGCAGTACTTC
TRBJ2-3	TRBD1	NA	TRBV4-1	CASSQPWGTGKDTQYF	TGCGCCAGCAGCCAGCCTTGGGGGACAGGGAAAGATACGCAGTATTTT
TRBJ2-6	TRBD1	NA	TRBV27	CASSLRDRVSGANVLTF	TGTGCCAGCAGTCTCCGGGACAGGGTGTCTGGGGCCAACGTCCTGACTTTC
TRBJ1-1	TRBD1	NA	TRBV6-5	CASHSPPTGATEAFF	TGTGCCAGCCACTCACCCCCGACAGGGGCCACTGAAGCTTTCTTT
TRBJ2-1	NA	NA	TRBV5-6	CASSETGNGYNEQFF	TGTGCCAGCAGCGAAACAGGGAATGGTTACAATGAGCAGTTCTTC
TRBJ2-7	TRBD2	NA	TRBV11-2	CASSGSGSFYEQYF	TGTGCCAGCAGCGGTAGCGGGAGCTTCTACGAGCAGTACTTC
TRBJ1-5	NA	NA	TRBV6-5	CASRSERNNQPQHF	TGTGCCAGCAGATCGGAGAGAAACAATCAGCCCCAGCATTTT
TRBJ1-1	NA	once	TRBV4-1	CASSQLTQNTEAFF	TGCGCCAGCAGCCAGCTTACACAGAACACTGAAGCTTTCTTT
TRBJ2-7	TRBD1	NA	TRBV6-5	CASSPGTGGSYEQYF	TGTGCCAGCAGTCCCGGGACAGGGGGCTCCTACGAGCAGTACTTC
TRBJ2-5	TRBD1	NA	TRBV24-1	CATGQGQETQYF	TGTGCCACCGGACAGGGGCAAGAGACCCAGTACTTC
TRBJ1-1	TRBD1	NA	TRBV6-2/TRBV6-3	CASSYAGTGITEAFF	TGTGCCAGCAGTTATGCCGGGACAGGGATCACTGAAGCTTTCTTT
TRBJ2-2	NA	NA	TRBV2	CASNKESRGTGELFF	TGTGCCAGCAACAAGGAAAGCCGGGGCACCGGGGAGCTGTTTTTT
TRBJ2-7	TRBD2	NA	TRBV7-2	CASSLGLAGRYEQYF	TGTGCCAGCAGCTTAGGGCTAGCGGGGAGATACGAGCAGTACTTC
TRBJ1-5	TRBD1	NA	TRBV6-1	CAIRQGELNQPQHF	TGTGCCATCAGACAGGGGGAACTCAATCAGCCCCAGCATTTT
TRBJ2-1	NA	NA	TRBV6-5	CASSPPGGAEQFF	TGTGCCAGCAGTCCCCCTGGCGGCGCGGAGCAGTTCTTC
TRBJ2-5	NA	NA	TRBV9	CASSGSLMRETQYF	TGTGCCAGCAGCGGATCTTTGATGAGGGAGACCCAGTACTTC
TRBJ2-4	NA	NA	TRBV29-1	CSVEVAGRNIQYF	TGCAGCGTTGAAGTTGCGGGACGAAACATTCAGTACTTC
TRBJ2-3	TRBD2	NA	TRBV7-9	CASSLGAGGITDTQYF	TGTGCCAGCAGCTTAGGAGCGGGAGGTATCACAGATACGCAGTATTTT
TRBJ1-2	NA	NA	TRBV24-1	CATSDPGPGGSYGYTF	TGTGCCACCAGTGATCCAGGACCCGGGGGGAGCTATGGCTACACCTTC
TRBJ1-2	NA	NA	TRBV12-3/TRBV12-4	CATQLANYGYTF	TGTGCCACCCAGTTGGCTAACTATGGCTACACCTTC
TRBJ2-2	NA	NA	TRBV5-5	CASSLGPTYGSTGELFF	TGTGCCAGCAGCTTGGGACCCACCTACGGGAGCACCGGGGAGCTGTTTTTT
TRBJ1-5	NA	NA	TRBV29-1	CSVAKSGDSNQPQHF	TGCAGCGTTGCCAAGTCGGGGGATAGCAATCAGCCCCAGCATTTT
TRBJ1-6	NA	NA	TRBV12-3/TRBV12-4	CASSFGTMAPLHF	TGTGCCAGCAGTTTCGGGACTATGGCACCCCTCCACTTT
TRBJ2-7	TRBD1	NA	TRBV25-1	CASSTGVSGYEQYF	TGTGCCAGCAGCACAGGGGTCTCAGGCTACGAGCAGTACTTC